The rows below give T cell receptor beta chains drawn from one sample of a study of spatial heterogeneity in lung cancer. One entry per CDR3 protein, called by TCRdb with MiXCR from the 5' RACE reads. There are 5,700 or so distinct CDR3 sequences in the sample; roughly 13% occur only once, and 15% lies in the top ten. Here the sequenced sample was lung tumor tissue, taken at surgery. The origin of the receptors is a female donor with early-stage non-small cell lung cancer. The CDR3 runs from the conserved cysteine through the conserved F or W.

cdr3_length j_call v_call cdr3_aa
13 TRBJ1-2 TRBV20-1 CSASTDNNYGYTF
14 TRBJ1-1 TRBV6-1 CASRSLLANTEAFF
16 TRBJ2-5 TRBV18 CASSPKIAGFQETQYF
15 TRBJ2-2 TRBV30 CAWSRRAVYTGELFF
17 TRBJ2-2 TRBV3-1 CASSQDFGRGRSGELFF
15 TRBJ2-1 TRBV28 CASSIRAGGSLEQFF
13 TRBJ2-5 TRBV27 CASSQGGGETQYF
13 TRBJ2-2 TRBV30 CAWSVRGIGELFF
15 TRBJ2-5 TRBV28 CASSPTQGSWETQYF
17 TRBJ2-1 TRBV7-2 CASSSWASGYPGNEQFF
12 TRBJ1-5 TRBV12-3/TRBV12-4 CASSPTDQPQHF
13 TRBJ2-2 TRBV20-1 CSASLGNTGELFF
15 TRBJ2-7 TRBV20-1 CSARPGQGVAYEQYF
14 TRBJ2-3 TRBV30 CAWSVSGSGATQYF
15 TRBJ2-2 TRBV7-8 CASSLLAVRTGELFF
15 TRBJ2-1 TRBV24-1 CATSDLSGRPGEQFF
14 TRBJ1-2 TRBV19 CASTTMRRADGYTF
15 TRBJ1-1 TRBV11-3 CASSLDRIRDTEAFF
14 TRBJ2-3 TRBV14 CASSQGRHTDTQYF
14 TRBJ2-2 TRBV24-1 CATSDAWITGELFF
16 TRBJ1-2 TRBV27 CASSLRTGYPPSGYTF
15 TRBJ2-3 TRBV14 CASSPLAGVSDTQYF
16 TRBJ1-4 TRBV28 CASSLWSGAPNEKLFF
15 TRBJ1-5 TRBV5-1 CASSLEWGGGQPQHF
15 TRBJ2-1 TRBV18 CASSPPLAGEDEQFF
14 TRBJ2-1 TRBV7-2 CASKAGGPGNEQFF
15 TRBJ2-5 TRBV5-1 CASSLTGEGQETQYF
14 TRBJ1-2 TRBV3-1 CASSQVGVRYGYTF
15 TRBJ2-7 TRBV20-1 CSASSPSGFNYEQYF
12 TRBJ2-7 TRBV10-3 CAIGQGSYEQYF
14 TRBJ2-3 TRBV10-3 CAIMSGPEVDTQYF
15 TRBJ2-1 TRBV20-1 CSARDPISTSNEQFF
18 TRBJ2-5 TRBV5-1 CASILGTGQGVRRETQYF
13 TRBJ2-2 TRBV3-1 CASRPSGAGELFF
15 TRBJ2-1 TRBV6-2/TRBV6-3 CASSYGGAGANEQFF
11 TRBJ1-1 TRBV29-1 CSVDRDTEAFF
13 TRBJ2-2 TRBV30 CAWRGQGIGELFF
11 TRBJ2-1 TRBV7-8 CASSFYNEQFF
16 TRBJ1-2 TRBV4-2 CVSSQDLSRGNYGYTF
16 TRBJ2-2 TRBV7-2 CASRSGRDHISGELFF
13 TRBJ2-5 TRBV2 CATIPSGQETQYF
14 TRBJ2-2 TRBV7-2 CASSLVPERGELFF
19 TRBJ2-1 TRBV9 CASSPQGGARVAPYNEQFF
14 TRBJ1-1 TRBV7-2 CASTLGRENTEAFF
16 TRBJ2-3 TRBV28 CASNTPGAGSTDTQYF
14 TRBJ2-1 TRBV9 CASSVGTEYNEQFF